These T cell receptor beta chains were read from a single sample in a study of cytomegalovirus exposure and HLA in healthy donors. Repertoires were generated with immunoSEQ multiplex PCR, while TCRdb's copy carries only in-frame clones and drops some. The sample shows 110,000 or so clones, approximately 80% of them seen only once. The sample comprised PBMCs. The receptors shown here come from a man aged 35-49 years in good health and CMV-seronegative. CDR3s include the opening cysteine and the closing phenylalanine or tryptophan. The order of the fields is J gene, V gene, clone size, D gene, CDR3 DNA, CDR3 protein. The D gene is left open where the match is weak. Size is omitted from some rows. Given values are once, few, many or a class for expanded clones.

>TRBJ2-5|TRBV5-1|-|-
TGCGCCAGCAGCTTGTTTTCCGGGCAAGAGACCCAGTACTTC
CASSLFSGQETQYF
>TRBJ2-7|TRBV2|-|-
TGTGCCAGCGCACCTGAGTACGAGCAGTACTTC
CASAPEYEQYF
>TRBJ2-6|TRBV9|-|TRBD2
TGTGCCAGCAGCGCACGGGGAGGGGCCAACGGCCTGACTTTC
CASSARGGANGLTF
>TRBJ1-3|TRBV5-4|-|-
TGTGCCAGCAGCTTGGGTGGTCGAGGGGGCTCTGGAAACACCATATATTTT
CASSLGGRGGSGNTIYF
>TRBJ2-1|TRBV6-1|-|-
TGTGCCAGCAGTGAATCTACGAGCTCCTACAATGAGCAGTTCTTC
CASSESTSSYNEQFF
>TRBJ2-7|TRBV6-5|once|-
TGTGCCAGCACTCAGGCGTCGGGGAGATGGGAGCAGTACTTC
CASTQASGRWEQYF
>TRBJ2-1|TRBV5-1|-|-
TGCGCCAGCAGCTTGGTCGGGTCCTCCTACAATGAGCAGTTCTTC
CASSLVGSSYNEQFF
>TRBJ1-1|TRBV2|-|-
TGTGCCAGCATAAGGGAGACCATGAACACTGAAGCTTTCTTT
CASIRETMNTEAFF
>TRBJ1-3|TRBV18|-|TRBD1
TGTGCCAGCTCACCCGGGACAGCCTTCTTGACCATATATTTT
CASSPGTAFLTIYF
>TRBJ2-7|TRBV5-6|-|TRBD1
TGTGCCAGCACCCTTGGGGACAGCCCCTACGAGCAGTACTTC
CASTLGDSPYEQYF
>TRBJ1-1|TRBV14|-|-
TGTGCCAGCAGCTTTGGACACAATACTGTAAACACTGAAGCTTTCTTT
CASSFGHNTVNTEAFF